This T cell receptor beta chain comes out of a study of shared clonotypes between healthy human individuals. The assay was carried out at the deep level. Each PCR replicate from the sorted subsets contained about 200 ng DNA, which is around 30,000 T cell genomes. TCRdb's table, derived via immunoSEQ multiplex PCR, lists solely in-frame clones and lacks some. The sample includes roughly 500,000 clones, approximately 95% of them seen just once. The CDR3 runs to 15 residues. Trimming left V 0 bases short and J 3 bases short, with 10 bases between. The germline CDR1 and CDR2 sequences are SGHKS and YYEKEE (reference sequence). Partitioning of CD4+ cells yielded a CD45RA+ naive subset and a CD45RA-negative memory subset. With respect to this clone: Its antigen is not identified.

Points from the study as a whole: Around 4.7% was the fraction of naive CD4 clonotypes found shared across several donors.

This chain joins TRBV5-5 and TRBJ1-5; no reliable D call. The sample comprised naive CD4+ T cells sorted from blood. Subset reported: CD45RA+ positively selected. The source is a young woman in good health. The CDR3 protein is CASSLDPRFNQPQHF. CDR3 coding DNA: TGTGCCAGCAGCTTGGATCCCAGGTTCAATCAGCCCCAGCATTTT. The variable domain in full, with the rest retrieved from reference TRBV5-5 and TRBJ1-5, is DAGVTQSPTHLIKTRGQQVTLRCSPISGHKSVSWYQQVLGQGPQFIFQYYEKEERGRGNFPDRFSARQFPNYSSELNVNALLLGDSALYLCASSLDPRFNQPQHFGDGTRLSIL.